Listed below are T cell receptor beta chains from one sample, sequenced in a study of blood T cell repertoires in COVID-19. The data were produced by immunoSEQ multiplex PCR, yet TCRdb's version contains in-frame clones alone and is incomplete. The sample has approximately 190,000 clones; approximately 84% are singletons. Sequencing was performed on peripheral blood. These receptor sequences come from a human donor with acute or convalescent COVID-19. The donor label of this sample is uncertain. Both conserved end residues are part of each CDR3. A D gene is named only where the DNA matches it firmly. Size is omitted from some rows. Given values are once, few, many or a class for expanded clones.

D: TRBD1
J: TRBJ2-5
size: NA
V: TRBV6-5
length: 14
CDR3: CASSDGTGVETQYF
DNA: TGTGCCAGCAGCGACGGGACAGGGGTGGAGACCCAGTACTTC

D: NA
J: TRBJ2-5
size: NA
V: TRBV7-2
length: 16
CDR3: CASSLDYWDSWETQYF
DNA: TGTGCCAGCAGCTTGGACTATTGGGACAGCTGGGAGACCCAGTACTTC

D: NA
J: TRBJ1-1
size: NA
V: TRBV30
length: 12
CDR3: CAWSMSYTEAFF
DNA: TGTGCCTGGAGTATGAGTTACACTGAAGCTTTCTTT

D: TRBD2
J: TRBJ2-1
size: NA
V: TRBV18
length: 15
CDR3: CASSPPAGGRNEQFF
DNA: TGTGCCAGCTCACCTCCCGCGGGAGGACGAAATGAGCAGTTCTTC

D: NA
J: TRBJ2-7
size: NA
V: TRBV21-1
length: 17
CDR3: CASSKIPPQVTEKEQYF
DNA: TGTGCCAGCAGCAAAATCCCCCCACAGGTGACGGAAAAAGAGCAGTACTTC

D: NA
J: TRBJ1-5
size: NA
V: TRBV2
length: 13
CDR3: CASSGEVDQPQHF
DNA: TGTGCCAGCAGTGGGGAGGTTGATCAGCCCCAGCATTTT

D: TRBD1
J: TRBJ1-5
size: NA
V: TRBV30
length: 13
CDR3: CAWGQGAGQPQHF
DNA: TGTGCCTGGGGCCAGGGGGCAGGCCAGCCCCAGCATTTT

D: TRBD1
J: TRBJ2-1
size: NA
V: TRBV28
length: 16
CDR3: CASSLGGTGGYNEQFF
DNA: TGTGCCAGCAGTTTGGGCGGGACAGGGGGCTACAATGAGCAGTTCTTC

D: TRBD1
J: TRBJ1-1
size: NA
V: TRBV2
length: 15
CDR3: CASKGSGQGNTEAFF
DNA: TGTGCCAGCAAAGGTTCGGGACAGGGGAACACTGAAGCTTTCTTT

D: NA
J: TRBJ2-1
size: NA
V: TRBV6-1
length: 13
CDR3: CASSEARYNEQFF
DNA: TGTGCCAGCAGTGAAGCTCGTTACAATGAGCAGTTCTTC

D: NA
J: TRBJ1-1
size: NA
V: TRBV29-1
length: 14
CDR3: CSVGRQIGYTEAFF
DNA: TGCAGCGTTGGTCGACAGATCGGGTACACTGAAGCTTTCTTT

D: NA
J: TRBJ1-5
size: NA
V: TRBV6-5
length: 15
CDR3: CASSSPIQGAKPQHF
DNA: TGTGCCAGCAGCAGCCCAATTCAGGGCGCGAAGCCCCAGCATTTT

D: NA
J: TRBJ1-2
size: few
V: TRBV6-5
length: 15
CDR3: CASSYSGTQGFGYTF
DNA: TGTGCCAGCAGTTACTCTGGGACACAGGGCTTTGGCTACACCTTC

D: TRBD1
J: TRBJ1-5
size: few
V: TRBV15
length: 20
CDR3: CATSRDGSAGTAMFNQPQHF
DNA: TGTGCCACCAGCAGAGATGGCAGCGCAGGGACAGCGATGTTTAATCAGCCCCAGCATTTT

D: TRBD1
J: TRBJ1-5
size: NA
V: TRBV3-1/TRBV3-2
length: 14
CDR3: CASSQGTGNQPQHF
DNA: TGTGCCAGCAGCCAAGGGACAGGAAATCAGCCCCAGCATTTT

D: NA
J: TRBJ2-4
size: NA
V: TRBV20-1
length: 14
CDR3: CSASVSVAKNIQYF
DNA: TGCAGTGCTAGTGTCTCCGTAGCCAAAAACATTCAGTACTTC

D: NA
J: TRBJ1-1
size: NA
V: TRBV7-2
length: 13
CDR3: CASSLEGNTEAFF
DNA: TGTGCCAGCAGCCTCGAGGGGAACACTGAAGCTTTCTTT

D: NA
J: TRBJ1-5
size: NA
V: TRBV19
length: 13
CDR3: CASSPGFNQPQHF
DNA: TGTGCCAGTAGTCCAGGGTTCAATCAGCCCCAGCATTTT

D: NA
J: TRBJ1-2
size: NA
V: TRBV18
length: 13
CDR3: CASTTYRDNGYTF
DNA: TGTGCCAGCACAACATACAGGGACAATGGCTACACCTTC